This T cell receptor (beta chain) stems from a study of blood T cell repertoires in COVID-19. This CDR3 spans 14 amino acids. The germline V and J ends were trimmed by 2 bases and 4 bases, with 9 bases remaining between them. Germline CDR1 is MNHEY and CDR2 is SVGEGT. Under the authors' procedure: Researchers report that nucleated cell counts were estimated from reference gene primer amplification. Libraries were prepared by immunoSEQ multiplex PCR; TCRdb keeps only in-frame clonotypes and omits some of them. The DNA was the basis for D and trimming; V, J and clone size are from that table. This sample has nearly 350,000 clones; around 83% occur once, and the top ten carry 2.5% to 3%.

The TCR originated in a man aged 25 to 40 with active or convalescent COVID-19. The chain carries TRBV6-2 or TRBV6-3 and TRBJ1-3; D possibly corresponds to TRBD1 (5 bases). The sequencing sample was made of peripheral blood. The CDR3, as DNA: TGTGCCAGCAGTTACGACAGCTTGGGAAACACCATATATTTT. Its protein is CASSYDSLGNTIYF.